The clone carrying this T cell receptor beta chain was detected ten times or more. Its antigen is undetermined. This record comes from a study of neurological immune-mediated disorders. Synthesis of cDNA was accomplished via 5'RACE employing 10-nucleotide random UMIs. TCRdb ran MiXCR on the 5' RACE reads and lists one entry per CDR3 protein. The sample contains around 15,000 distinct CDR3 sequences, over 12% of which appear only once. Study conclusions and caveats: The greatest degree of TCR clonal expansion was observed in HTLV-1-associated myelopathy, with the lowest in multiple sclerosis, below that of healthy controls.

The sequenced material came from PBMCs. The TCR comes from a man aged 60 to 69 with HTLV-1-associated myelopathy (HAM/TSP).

For the CDR3, the DNA is TGTGCCATCGGAGACAGGCCCGAACAGCCCCAGCATTTT. Encoded protein: CAIGDRPEQPQHF. This chain joins TRBV10-3 and TRBJ1-5; a weak D match, TRBD1 (6 bases). Trimming took off 8 bases at V and 7 bases at J, with 15 bases between the two ends. The CDR3 covers 13 residues. Germline V gives CDR1 ENHRY, CDR2 SYGVKD.